Sequencing of this T cell receptor (beta chain) was carried out in a study of CD8+ T cells in alopecia areata. V was pared by 1 base and J by 2 bases, with 11 bases between. The CDR3 contains 15 residues. Per the germline V gene, CDR1 is SNHLY and CDR2 is FYNNEI. Sequencing templates came from extracted RNA that was reverse transcribed into cDNA. Data came from immunoSEQ multiplex PCR; TCRdb stores just in-frame clones and leaves some out. Among approximately 200,000 clones listed, approximately 47% were seen once. Treatment specified: oral pan-JAK inhibitor, 5-10 mg twice daily. The material sequenced was CD4+ T cells sorted from blood, taken at approximately week 37, from a patient treated with tofacitinib. This receptor was taken from a human donor with alopecia areata. The rearrangement uses TRBV2 and TRBJ2-5; D is perhaps TRBD1 or TRBD2 (5 bases each). As DNA, the CDR3 is TGTGCCAGCAGTGAAGGAGGGGCGAAGCAAGAGACCCAGTACTTC. It codes for CASSEGGAKQETQYF.